This entry is about one T cell receptor (beta chain). Its matching antigen is unknown. The germline CDR1 and CDR2 sequences are SGHKS and YYEKEE (reference sequence). The CDR3 is made up of 15 amino acids. The V gene end was trimmed by 4 bases and the J gene end by 9 bases; junction bases not matched to a gene: 10. The data stem from a study of identical twins. A universal primer site was incorporated via template switching, and the cDNA contained unique molecular identifiers. TCRdb itself ran the 5' RACE reads through MiXCR, one entry per CDR3 protein. In the table there are roughly 720,000 distinct CDR3 sequences, 15% to 20% of which are singletons. Study-level findings and limits: Out-of-frame TCR alpha sharing observed in monozygotic twins exceeded model estimates. The degree of excess twin sharing was weaker in beta out-of-frame sequences.

These data were also filed under a second study, of T cells expressing NK-cell markers. Turning to that study: Among the experiments, several used an anti-gamma-delta TCR antibody to restrict sorting to alpha-beta TCR T cells.

V is TRBV5-5 and J is TRBJ1-6; 7 bases agree with TRBD1. Sequencing input: PBMCs. This clonotype originated in a woman aged 18-29 years in good health. The CDR3 DNA sequence: TGTGCCAGCAGCGCCTCGGGGACAGAGGCTTCACCCCTCCACTTT. Amino acid sequence: CASSASGTEASPLHF.